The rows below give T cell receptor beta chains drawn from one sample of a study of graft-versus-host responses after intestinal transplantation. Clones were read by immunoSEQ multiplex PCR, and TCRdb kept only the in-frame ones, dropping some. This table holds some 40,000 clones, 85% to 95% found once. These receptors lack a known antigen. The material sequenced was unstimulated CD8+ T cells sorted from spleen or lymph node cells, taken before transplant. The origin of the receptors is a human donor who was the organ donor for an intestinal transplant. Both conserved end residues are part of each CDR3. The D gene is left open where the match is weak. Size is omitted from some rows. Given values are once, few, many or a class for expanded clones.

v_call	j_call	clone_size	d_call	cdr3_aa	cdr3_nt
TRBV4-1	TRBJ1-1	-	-	CASSQVGEGEAFF	TGCGCCAGCAGCCAAGTGGGAGAGGGTGAAGCTTTCTTT
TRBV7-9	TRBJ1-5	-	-	CASSPGGGNQPQHF	TGTGCCAGCAGCCCTGGGGGGGGGAATCAGCCCCAGCATTTT
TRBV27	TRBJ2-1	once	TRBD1	CASSLPGTGVRNEQFF	TGTGCCAGCAGCCTGCCCGGGACAGGGGTGAGGAATGAGCAGTTCTTC
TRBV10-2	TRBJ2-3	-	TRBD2	CASSERVAGGAPDTQYF	TGCGCCAGCAGTGAGCGGGTAGCGGGAGGGGCCCCAGATACGCAGTATTTT
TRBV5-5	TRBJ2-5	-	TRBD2	CASSLAVASGRVDQETQYF	TGTGCCAGCAGCTTGGCCGTGGCTAGCGGGCGGGTAGACCAAGAGACCCAGTACTTC
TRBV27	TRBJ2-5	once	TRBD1	CASSTNGQGLETQYF	TGTGCCAGCAGTACCAACGGACAGGGTCTAGAGACCCAGTACTTC
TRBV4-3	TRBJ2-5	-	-	CASSQVVSYSSETQYF	TGCGCCAGCAGCCAAGTTGTTTCTTACTCTTCAGAGACCCAGTACTTC
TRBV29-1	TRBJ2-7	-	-	CSVEVLLEQYF	TGCAGCGTTGAAGTCCTCTTGGAGCAGTACTTC
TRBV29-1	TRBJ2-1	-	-	CSVGRGVPGLYNEQFF	TGCAGCGTTGGCAGGGGGGTTCCCGGGCTGTACAATGAGCAGTTCTTC
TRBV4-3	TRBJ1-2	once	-	CASSQRTENYGYTF	TGCGCCAGCAGCCAGAGGACAGAGAACTATGGCTACACCTTC
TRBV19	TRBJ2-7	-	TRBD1	CASSIGQGGEEQYF	TGTGCCAGTAGTATAGGACAGGGGGGTGAGGAGCAGTACTTC
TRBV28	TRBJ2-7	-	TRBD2	CASSPLAGSYEQYF	TGTGCCAGCAGTCCATTAGCGGGCTCCTACGAGCAGTACTTC
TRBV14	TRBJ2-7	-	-	CASSLAYEQYF	TGTGCCAGCAGTCTCGCCTACGAGCAGTACTTC
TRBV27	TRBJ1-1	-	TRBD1	CASSPDGTGNTEAFF	TGTGCCAGCAGTCCAGATGGGACAGGGAACACTGAAGCTTTCTTT
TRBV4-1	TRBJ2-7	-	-	CASSLPGGNEQYF	TGCGCCAGCAGCCTACCGGGGGGCAACGAGCAGTACTTC
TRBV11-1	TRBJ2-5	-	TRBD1	CASSFTQYRGGETQYF	TGTGCCAGCAGCTTTACCCAATACAGGGGTGGAGAGACCCAGTACTTC
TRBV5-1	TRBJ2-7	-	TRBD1	CASSEGTGGPYEQYF	TGCGCCAGCAGCGAAGGGACAGGGGGCCCCTACGAGCAGTACTTC
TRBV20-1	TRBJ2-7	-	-	CSAAREYEQYF	TGCAGTGCTGCCAGGGAGTACGAGCAGTACTTC
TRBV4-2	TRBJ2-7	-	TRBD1	CASSHTGAYEQYF	TGTGCCAGCAGCCACACAGGGGCCTACGAGCAGTACTTC
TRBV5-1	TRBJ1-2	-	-	CASSFHGSPNYGYTF	TGCGCCAGCAGCTTTCATGGGTCACCTAACTATGGCTACACCTTC
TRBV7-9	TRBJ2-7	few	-	CASSPHYEQYF	TGTGCCAGCAGCCCCCACTACGAGCAGTACTTC
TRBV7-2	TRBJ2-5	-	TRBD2	CASSSSTSGTRDAQYF	TGTGCCAGCAGCTCCTCGACTAGCGGGACTAGAGATGCCCAGTACTTC
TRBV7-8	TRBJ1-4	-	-	CASSLGYRGADSNEKLFF	TGTGCCAGCAGCTTAGGGTATAGGGGGGCGGACTCTAATGAAAAACTGTTTTTT
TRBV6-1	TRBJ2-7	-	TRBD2	CAIRIAGEQYF	TGTGCCATCAGAATAGCGGGCGAGCAGTACTTC
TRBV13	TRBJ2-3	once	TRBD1	CASRTGSTDTQYF	TGTGCCAGCCGGACAGGGAGCACAGATACGCAGTATTTT
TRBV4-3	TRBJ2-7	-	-	CASSLWTESYEQYF	TGCGCCAGCAGCCTTTGGACAGAATCCTACGAGCAGTACTTC
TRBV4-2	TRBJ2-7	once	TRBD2	CATGTSGRGSSYEQYF	TGTGCGACCGGGACTAGCGGGAGGGGGAGCTCCTACGAGCAGTACTTC
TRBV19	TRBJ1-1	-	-	CASSIVGRTNTEAFF	TGTGCCAGTAGTATCGTGGGACGGACCAACACTGAAGCTTTCTTT
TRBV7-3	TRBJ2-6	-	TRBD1	CASSLLAGQGAVGANVLTF	TGTGCCAGCAGCCTCCTGGCGGGCCAGGGGGCCGTGGGGGCCAACGTCCTGACTTTC
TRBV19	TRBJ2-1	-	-	CASSIGWGLLHEQFF	TGTGCCAGTAGTATCGGGTGGGGACTCCTACATGAGCAGTTCTTC
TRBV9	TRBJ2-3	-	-	CASSVVVSQSTDTQYF	TGTGCCAGCAGCGTAGTCGTTAGCCAAAGTACAGATACGCAGTATTTT
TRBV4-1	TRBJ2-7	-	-	CASSQAESSYEQYF	TGCGCCAGCAGCCAAGCTGAAAGCTCCTACGAGCAGTACTTC
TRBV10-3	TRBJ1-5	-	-	CAISEGDFEGNQPQHF	TGTGCCATCAGTGAGGGGGACTTTGAGGGCAATCAGCCCCAGCATTTT
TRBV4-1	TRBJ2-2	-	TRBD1	CASSQRRGHTGELFF	TGCGCCAGCAGCCAAAGAAGGGGGCACACCGGGGAGCTGTTTTTT
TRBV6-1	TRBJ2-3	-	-	CASSEREFTDTQYF	TGTGCCAGCAGTGAACGTGAGTTCACAGATACGCAGTATTTT
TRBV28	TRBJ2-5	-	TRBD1	CASSFYSRGWYQETQYF	TGTGCCAGCAGTTTTTACTCCAGGGGGTGGTACCAAGAGACCCAGTACTTC
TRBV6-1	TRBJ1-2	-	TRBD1	CASRRTGGGYGYTF	TGTGCCAGCAGGCGGACAGGGGGCGGCTATGGCTACACCTTC
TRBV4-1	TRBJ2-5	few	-	CASSQEQQGETQYF	TGCGCCAGCAGCCAAGAGCAACAGGGAGAGACCCAGTACTTC
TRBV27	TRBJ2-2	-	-	CASSLLAGTNTGELFF	TGTGCCAGCAGTTTACTGGCGGGCACGAACACCGGGGAGCTGTTTTTT
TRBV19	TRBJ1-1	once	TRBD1	CASSSGTGADTEAFF	TGTGCCAGTAGCTCCGGGACAGGGGCCGACACTGAAGCTTTCTTT
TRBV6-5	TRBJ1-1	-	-	CASSYGSRTEAFF	TGTGCCAGCAGTTACGGTTCTAGGACTGAAGCTTTCTTT
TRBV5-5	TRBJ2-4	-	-	CASSHRAQIPGGYF	TGTGCCAGCAGCCATCGGGCTCAGATACCCGGTGGGTACTTC
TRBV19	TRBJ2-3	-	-	CASSIGLRLSTDTQYF	TGTGCCAGTAGTATAGGTTTGCGGCTTAGCACAGATACGCAGTATTTT
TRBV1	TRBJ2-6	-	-	CTSKRIRLCTSRANVLTF	TGCACCAGCAAACGAATTCGTTTGTGCACAAGTCGGGCCAACGTCCTGACTTTC
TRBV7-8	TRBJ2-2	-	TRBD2	CASRPRGRLADNTGELFF	TGTGCCAGCAGACCACGGGGTCGACTAGCGGACAACACCGGGGAGCTGTTTTTT
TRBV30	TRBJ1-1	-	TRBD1	CAWSVPGTANTEAFF	TGTGCCTGGAGTGTCCCCGGGACAGCGAACACTGAAGCTTTCTTT
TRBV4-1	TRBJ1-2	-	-	CASSQVTGYGYTF	TGCGCCAGCAGCCAAGTAACAGGGTATGGCTACACCTTC
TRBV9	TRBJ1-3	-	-	CASSVVSSGPGNTIYF	TGTGCCAGCAGCGTAGTTTCCAGCGGCCCTGGAAACACCATATATTTT
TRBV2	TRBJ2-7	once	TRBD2	CATLRGRALEQYF	TGTGCCACCCTCCGCGGGAGGGCCTTGGAGCAGTACTTC
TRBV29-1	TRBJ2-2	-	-	CSVEDWGQGGELFF	TGCAGCGTAGAAGATTGGGGGCAGGGCGGGGAGCTGTTTTTT
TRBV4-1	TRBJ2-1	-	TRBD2	CASSQTGLAGGYNEQFF	TGCGCCAGCAGCCAAACAGGACTAGCGGGAGGGTACAATGAGCAGTTCTTC
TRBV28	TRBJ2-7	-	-	CASSFPSYEQYF	TGTGCCAGCAGTTTCCCTTCCTACGAGCAGTACTTC
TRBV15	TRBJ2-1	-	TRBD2	CATSRGTSGSYNEQFF	TGTGCCACCAGCAGAGGGACTAGCGGATCCTACAATGAGCAGTTCTTC
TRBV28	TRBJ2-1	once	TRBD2	CASSYPSGGGGLFNEQFF	TGTGCCAGCAGTTACCCCTCTGGTGGGGGAGGGTTGTTCAATGAGCAGTTCTTC
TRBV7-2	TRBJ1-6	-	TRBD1	CASSLRSYGQGNSPLHF	TGTGCCAGCAGCTTAAGGTCTTATGGACAGGGTAATTCACCCCTCCACTTT
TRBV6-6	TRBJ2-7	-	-	CASSEDTSYEQYF	TGTGCCAGCAGTGAGGACACATCCTACGAGCAGTACTTC
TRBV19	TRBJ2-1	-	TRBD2	CASSIALGLAGGHNEQFF	TGTGCCAGTAGTATAGCCCTGGGACTAGCGGGAGGCCACAATGAGCAGTTCTTC